These 15 T cell receptor delta chains share one sample of origin, sequenced in a study of γδ T cells in repeated Plasmodium falciparum infection. TCRdb reran clone calling via CATT on the multiplex PCR reads. The sample records 80,000 to 95,000 delta-chain clones, approximately 1.4% being singletons. Flow sorting of PBMC yielded separate Vgamma9/Vdelta2+ and Vdelta2-negative gammadelta T cell populations for bulk repertoire analysis. The material sequenced was gamma-delta T cells from blood. These receptors all come from a pool of human donors (malaria-infected and uninfected, not separated).

About this clone itself: TCRdb shows a much larger clone's protein in place of this DNA's translation, and the two differ at residue 13, likely through a read error; the protein shown is translated from the DNA. The chain is built from TRDV1 and TRDJ1, with 8 bases aligning to TRDD2. TCRdb supplies no J gene; here it was assigned by aligning the nucleotide sequence to germline. Germline values: CDR1 TSWWSYY, CDR2 QGS. CDR3 size: 16 residues. Here the CDR3 reads CALGKLPTRMGSILIF. CDR3 nucleotide sequence: TGTGCTCTTGGGAAACTTCCTACTAGGATGGGGAGTATACTCATCTTT.

With respect to this clone: Only one base separates this from a far larger clonotype, so it likely reflects a read error. The same CDR3 also results from other DNA sequences found in this sample. The rearrangement uses TRDV1 and TRDJ1, with 11 bases identical to TRDD3. Because TCRdb records no J gene, it was assigned here through a match of the DNA to germline. CDR1 and CDR2 (germline): TSWWSYY, QGS. V dropped 1 base and J dropped 9; count of bases not matched to a gene: 22. The CDR3 spans 20 residues. The CDR3 sequence is CALGEPSQPPLGDTGAELIF. CDR3 in DNA: TGTGCTCTTGGGGAACCCTCCCAACCTCCCCTGGGGGATACCGGGGCAGAACTCATCTTT.

About this clone itself: With a far larger clone one base away, a read error is the likely cause. Within the sample, other DNA sequences also encode this same CDR3. The gene calls are TRDV1 and TRDJ2, with D maybe TRDD3 (5 bases). Assignment of the J gene here rests on matching the DNA to germline, because TCRdb gives none. CDR3 length: 16 amino acids. Germline CDR1 and CDR2: TSWWSYY and QGS. CDR3 region: CALGEWGCGRTAQLFF. In DNA, the CDR3 is TGTGCTCTTGGGGAATGGGGCTGTGGGAGGACAGCGCAACTCTTCTTT.

This clone was seen a few times. TCRdb shows a much larger clone's protein in place of this DNA's translation, and the two differ at residue 16, likely through a read error; the protein shown is translated from the DNA. V and J are TRDV1 and TRDJ1; 7 bases match TRDD3. Germline CDR1 is TSWWSYY and CDR2 is QGS. The CDR3 is 19 residues long. CDR3: CALGEPLILGLLNTDELIF. In DNA form, the CDR3 reads TGTGCTCTTGGGGAACCGCTAATACTGGGGCTTTTAAACACCGATGAACTCATCTTT.

This clone was detected a few times. The TCRdb protein comes from a much larger clone and disagrees with this DNA's translation at residue 5, likely due to a read error; the protein given here is derived from the DNA. This chain joins TRDV2 and TRDJ2; 8 bases map to TRDD3. The J gene, missing from TCRdb, was assigned here through DNA to germline matching. The ends lost 3 bases at V and 5 bases at J; junction bases unmatched: 16. Germline-derived CDR1 and CDR2 are GEAIGNYY and EKD. The CDR3 spans 18 residues. CDR3 DNA sequence: TGTGCCTGTGACGCGGTTGGTGGGGGATTCACGTTCACAGCACAACTCTTCTTT. Amino acids: CACDAVGGGFTFTAQLFF.

This clone was picked up many times. TCRdb shows a much larger clone's protein in place of this DNA's translation, and the two differ at residue 8, likely through a read error; the protein shown is translated from the DNA. The chain has TRDV3 and TRDJ1, with D unclear. The CDR3 is 16 residues long. Germline loops: CDR1 TVYSNPD, CDR2 GDNSRS (reference sequence). Trimming left V 4 bases short and J 0 bases short, with 21 bases between. For the CDR3, the DNA is TGTGCCTGCCGTCCTCTTGTGGCAAGGTACACCGATAAACTCATCTTT. Translating gives CACRPLVARYTDKLIF. Together with reference TRDV3 and TRDJ1, the CDR3 gives the full variable domain: CDKVTQSSPDQTVASGSEVVLLCTYDTVYSNPDLFWYRIRPDYSFQFVFYGDNSRSEGADFTQGRFSVKHILTQKAFHLVISPVRTEDSATYYCACRPLVARYTDKLIFGKGTRVTVEP.

A remark on this clone: This likely stems from a read error, as it lies one base from a far larger clone. Distinct nucleotide sequences in the sample also encode this CDR3. This CDR3 is CACDFVLGDTRRTDKLIF. CDR3 nucleotide sequence: TGTGCCTGTGACTTTGTACTGGGGGACACGCGTCGTACCGATAAACTCATCTTT. The chain is built from TRDV2 and TRDJ1; 9 bases map to TRDD3. TCRdb carries no J gene annotation; the J gene was assigned here by matching the DNA with germline. Germline values: CDR1 GEAIGNYY, CDR2 EKD. The CDR3 totals 18 residues. V shed 3 bases and J 2 bases; nucleotides not matched to a gene: 15.

As for this clone: TCRdb's entry gives the protein of a much larger clone, which mismatches this DNA's translation at residue 9, likely from a read error; the protein reported here is translated from the DNA. The genes are TRDV1 and TRDJ1, with D uncertain. Here the J gene came from matching the DNA to germline, since TCRdb omits it. The V end was cut by 0 bases, the J end by 1 base, with 12 bases between. The length of the CDR3 is 16 residues. The germline V gene encodes CDR1 TSWWSYY and CDR2 QGS. Here the CDR3 reads CALGELSRHSTDKLIF. The CDR3 nucleotides read TGTGCTCTTGGGGAACTGTCCCGACACAGCACCGATAAACTCATCTTT.

With regard to this clone: TCRdb lists the protein of a much larger clone for this DNA, which differs at residue 6, so this is likely a read error; the protein given here is translated from the DNA itself. This chain connects TRDV2 to TRDJ1; D is ambiguous. As TCRdb names no J gene, one was assigned here on the basis of a DNA match to germline. The CDR3 contains 16 residues. V lost 3 bases and J 3 bases, leaving 19 bases between the germline ends. Germline V CDR1 and CDR2: GEAIGNYY, EKD. This chain's CDR3 is CACDQRRPSKPDKLIF. CDR3 DNA: TGTGCCTGTGACCAACGCCGCCCCTCCAAGCCCGATAAACTCATCTTT.

This clone was observed a handful of times. A far larger clone lies a single base away; this is likely a read error. The sample holds other DNA sequences that translate to the same CDR3. J is TRDJ1 and V is TRDV2; the match to TRDD3 covers 10 bases. Because TCRdb records no J gene, it was assigned here through a match of the DNA to germline. The CDR3 is 20 amino acids. Germline lookup yields CDR1 GEAIGNYY and CDR2 EKD. V trimming: 2 bases; J trimming: 0 bases; junction bases outside the gene matches: 17. CDR3 coding DNA: TGTGCCTGTGACAGACTACTGGGGGATTCGCTAGACCGACACACCGATAAACTCATCTTT. This sequence encodes CACDRLLGDSLDRHTDKLIF.

This clone was seen only a few times. This DNA's translation differs at residue 12 from TCRdb's protein, which comes from a much larger clone; a read error is likely, and the protein shown is translated from the DNA. The chain joins TRDV2 to TRDJ1, with 7 bases fitting TRDD3. The J gene, missing from TCRdb, was assigned here through DNA to germline matching. This CDR3 region has 16 residues. Germline loops: CDR1 GEAIGNYY, CDR2 EKD. In nucleotides, the CDR3 is TGTGCCTGTGACTACGCTGGGGGCTATTACACCGGTAAACTCATCTTT. Protein sequence: CACDYAGGYYTGKLIF.

This clone was observed a few times. TCRdb lists the protein of a much larger clone for this DNA, which differs at residue 10, so this is likely a read error; the protein given here is translated from the DNA itself. V is TRDV1 and J is TRDJ1, with 8 nucleotides matching TRDD3. No J gene was available from TCRdb, and it was assigned here by a germline match of the DNA. Looked up from germline, CDR1 is TSWWSYY and CDR2 is QGS. The V segment lost 2 bases and the J segment 1 base; nucleotides outside the gene matches: 6. The CDR3 extends over 16 amino acids. CDR3 nucleotides: TGTGCTCTTGGGGAAGGTAGGGGATACAGCACCGATAAACTCATCTTT. This translates into CALGEGRGYSTDKLIF.

Remarks on this clone: TCRdb has a much larger clone's protein, which differs at residues 16 and 18 from the translation of this DNA, likely because of a read error; what is shown is the protein translated from the DNA. This chain uses TRDV1 with TRDJ1; 9 bases are a match to TRDD2. The J gene was not available in TCRdb and was assigned here by matching the DNA to germline segments. The CDR3 loop spans 22 amino acids. In germline, CDR1 is TSWWSYY, CDR2 QGS. The CDR3 DNA is TGTGCTCTTGGGGAACTGCATACCACCCGCCTTCCTACTTTCAGTCTTACCGGTAAACTCATCTTT. This encodes CALGELHTTRLPTFSLTGKLIF.

This clone was detected ten times or more. The protein that TCRdb holds for this DNA derives from a much larger clone and differs from the translated DNA at residue 19, which likely indicates a read error; the protein shown here is translated from the DNA. CDR3 amino acids: CACDKVAPGGSSSWDTRQVFF. The CDR3 DNA sequence: TGTGCCTGTGACAAAGTAGCTCCCGGGGGATCTAGCTCCTGGGACACCCGACAGGTGTTTTTC. This sequence joins TRDV2 and TRDJ3, with 7 bases identical to TRDD3. Germline-derived CDR1 and CDR2 are GEAIGNYY and EKD. The CDR3 extends over 21 amino acids.

The chain's CDR3 is CALGERRGGLPTGIEAAQLFF. The CDR3 DNA follows: TGTGCTCTTGGGGAACGAAGGGGTGGCCTTCCTACGGGTATTGAGGCAGCACAACTCTTCTTT. V gene TRDV1 combines with J gene TRDJ2; 9 bases agree with TRDD2. Here the J gene came from matching the DNA to germline, since TCRdb omits it. With V trimmed by 1 base and J by 6 bases, 21 bases remained unmatched. Germline CDR1 and CDR2: TSWWSYY and QGS. The CDR3 spans 21 residues.